This T cell receptor (beta chain) was obtained from a study of blood T cell repertoires in COVID-19. Across the whole study: T cells, B-cell-depleted T cells, or PBMCs provided the cDNA or gDNA that served as material.

This clone was observed a few times. Original analysis: Reference gene primer amplification gave estimated nucleated cell counts. Here immunoSEQ multiplex PCR was the method, and the copy in TCRdb shows in-frame clones only, minus some. D and trimming were read from the DNA, whereas the V and J calls and clone size are those reported in that table. The profile covers 100,000 to 150,000 clones, with about 80% appearing a single time and roughly 9.7% taken by the ten largest. Germline trimming cut 3 bases from V and 0 bases from J; bases unmatched to any gene: 6. Germline-derived CDR1 and CDR2 are SGHRS and YFSETQ. There are 17 residues in the CDR3.

Sequenced material: peripheral blood. The clonotype was recovered from a man in his forties with active or convalescent COVID-19. The gene calls are TRBV5-1 and TRBJ2-5, with 12 bases aligning to TRBD2. This chain's CDR3 is CASSSRTSGAHQETQYF. The CDR3 nucleotides read TGCGCCAGCAGCTCCCGGACTAGCGGGGCACACCAAGAGACCCAGTACTTC.